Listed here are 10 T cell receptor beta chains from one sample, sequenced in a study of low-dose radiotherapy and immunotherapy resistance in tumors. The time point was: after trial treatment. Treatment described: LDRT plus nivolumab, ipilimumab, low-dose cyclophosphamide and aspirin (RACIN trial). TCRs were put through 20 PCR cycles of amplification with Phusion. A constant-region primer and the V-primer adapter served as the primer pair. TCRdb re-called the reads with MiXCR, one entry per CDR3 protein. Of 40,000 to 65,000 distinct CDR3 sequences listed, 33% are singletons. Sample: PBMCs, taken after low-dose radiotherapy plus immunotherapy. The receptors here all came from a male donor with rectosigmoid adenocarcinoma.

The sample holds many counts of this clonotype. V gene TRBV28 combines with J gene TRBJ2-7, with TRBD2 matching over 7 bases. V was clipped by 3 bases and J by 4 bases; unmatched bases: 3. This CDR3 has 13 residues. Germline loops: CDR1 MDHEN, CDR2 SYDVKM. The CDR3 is CASSLGGTYEQYF. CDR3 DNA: TGTGCCAGCAGTTTGGGGGGGACGTACGAGCAGTACTTC.

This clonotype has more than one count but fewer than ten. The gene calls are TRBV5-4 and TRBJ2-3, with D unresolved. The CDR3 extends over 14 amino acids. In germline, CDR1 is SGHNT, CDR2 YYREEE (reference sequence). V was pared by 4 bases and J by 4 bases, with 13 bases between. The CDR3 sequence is CASSPVSQADTQYF. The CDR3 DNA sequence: TGTGCCAGCAGCCCGGTGTCCCAAGCAGATACGCAGTATTTT.

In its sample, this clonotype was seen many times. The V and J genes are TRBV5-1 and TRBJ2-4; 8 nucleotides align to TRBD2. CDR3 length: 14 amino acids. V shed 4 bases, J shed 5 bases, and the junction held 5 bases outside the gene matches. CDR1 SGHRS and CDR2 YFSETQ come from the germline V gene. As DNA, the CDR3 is TGCGCCAGCAGCCCGGGGGGGCTCCAAAACATTCAGTACTTC. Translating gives CASSPGGLQNIQYF.

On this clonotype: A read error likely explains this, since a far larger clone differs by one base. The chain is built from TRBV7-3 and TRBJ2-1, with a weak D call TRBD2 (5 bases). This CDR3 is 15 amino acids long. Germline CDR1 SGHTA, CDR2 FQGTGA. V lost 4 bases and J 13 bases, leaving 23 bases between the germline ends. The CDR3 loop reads CASSSTAGLQETQFF. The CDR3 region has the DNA TGTGCCAGCAGCTCCACGGCGGGCCTCCAAGAGACCCAGTTCTTC.

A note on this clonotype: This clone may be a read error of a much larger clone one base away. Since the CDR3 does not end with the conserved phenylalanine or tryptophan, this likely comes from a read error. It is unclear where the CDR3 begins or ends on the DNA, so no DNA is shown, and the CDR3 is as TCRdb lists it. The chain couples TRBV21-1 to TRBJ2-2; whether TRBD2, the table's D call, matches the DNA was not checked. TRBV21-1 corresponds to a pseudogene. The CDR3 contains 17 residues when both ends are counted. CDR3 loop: CASSRRLAGVNTGELFI.

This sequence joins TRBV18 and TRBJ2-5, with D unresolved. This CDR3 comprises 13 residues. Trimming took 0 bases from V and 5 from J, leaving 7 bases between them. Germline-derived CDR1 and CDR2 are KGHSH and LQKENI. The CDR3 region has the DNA TGTGCCAGCTCACCACCGGTAATGGAGACCCAGTACTTC. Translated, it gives CASSPPVMETQYF.

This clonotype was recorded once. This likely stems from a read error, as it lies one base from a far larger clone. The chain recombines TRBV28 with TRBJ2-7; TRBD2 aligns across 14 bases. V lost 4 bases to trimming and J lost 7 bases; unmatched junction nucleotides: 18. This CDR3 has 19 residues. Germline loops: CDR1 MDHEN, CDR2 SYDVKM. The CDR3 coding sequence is TGTGCCAGCAGTTCATCCGGGACTAGCGGGAGCAGGATTTACAATGAGCAGTACTTC. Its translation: CASSSSGTSGSRIYNEQYF. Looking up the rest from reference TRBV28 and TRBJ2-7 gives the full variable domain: DVKVTQSSRYLVKRTGEKVFLECVQDMDHENMFWYRQDPGLGLRLIYFSYDVKMKEKGDIPEGYSVSREKKERFSLILESASTNQTSMYLCASSSSGTSGSRIYNEQYFGPGTRLTVT.

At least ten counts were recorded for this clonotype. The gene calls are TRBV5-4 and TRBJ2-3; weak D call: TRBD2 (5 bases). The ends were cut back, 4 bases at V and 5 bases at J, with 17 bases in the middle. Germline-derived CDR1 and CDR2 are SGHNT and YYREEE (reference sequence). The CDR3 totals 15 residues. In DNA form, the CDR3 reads TGTGCCAGCAGCGCCGAGGGCGCGGTTGTAGATACGCAGTATTTT. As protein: CASSAEGAVVDTQYF.

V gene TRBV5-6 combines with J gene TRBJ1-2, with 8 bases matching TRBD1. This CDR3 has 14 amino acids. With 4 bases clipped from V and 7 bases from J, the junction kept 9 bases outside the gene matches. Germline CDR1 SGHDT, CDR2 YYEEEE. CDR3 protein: CASSPVDREGGYTF. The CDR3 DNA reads TGTGCCAGCAGCCCGGTGGACAGGGAGGGTGGCTACACCTTC.

CDR3 protein: CASSLGSAGELFF. The CDR3 bases are TGTGCCAGCAGCTTAGGGAGCGCCGGGGAGCTGTTTTTT. This chain uses TRBV7-6 with TRBJ2-2; D not resolved. Germline assignment: CDR1 SGHVS and CDR2 FNYEAQ. The length of the CDR3 is 13 residues. V lost 1 base and J 6 bases, leaving 6 bases between the germline ends.